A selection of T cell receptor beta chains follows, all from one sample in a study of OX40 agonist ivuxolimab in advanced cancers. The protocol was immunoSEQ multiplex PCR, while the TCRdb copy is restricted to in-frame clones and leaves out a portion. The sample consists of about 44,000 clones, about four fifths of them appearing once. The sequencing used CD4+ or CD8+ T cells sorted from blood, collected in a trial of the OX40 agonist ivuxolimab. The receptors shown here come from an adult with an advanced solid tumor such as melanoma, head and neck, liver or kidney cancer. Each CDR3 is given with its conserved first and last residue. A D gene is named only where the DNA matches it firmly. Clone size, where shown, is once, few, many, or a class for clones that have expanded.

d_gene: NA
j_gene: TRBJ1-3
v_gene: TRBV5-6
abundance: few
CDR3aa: CASSLDRRSSGNTIYF
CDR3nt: TGTGCCAGCAGCTTGGATCGGCGGAGCTCTGGAAACACCATATATTTT

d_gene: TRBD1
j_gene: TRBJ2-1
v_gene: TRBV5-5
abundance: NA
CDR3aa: CASSLGQGSYNEQFF
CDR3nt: TGTGCCAGCAGCTTGGGACAGGGGTCCTACAATGAGCAGTTCTTC

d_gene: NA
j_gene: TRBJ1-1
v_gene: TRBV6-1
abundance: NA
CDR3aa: CASSESWGGRTEAFF
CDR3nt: TGTGCCAGCAGTGAAAGCTGGGGGGGAAGGACTGAAGCTTTCTTT

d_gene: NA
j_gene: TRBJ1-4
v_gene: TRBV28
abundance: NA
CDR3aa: CASSRTSYNEKLFF
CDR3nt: TGTGCCAGCAGCCGGACTAGCTATAATGAAAAACTGTTTTTT

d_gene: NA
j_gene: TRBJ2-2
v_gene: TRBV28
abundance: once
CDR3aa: CASSLFWLSTGELFF
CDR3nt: TGTGCCAGCAGTTTATTTTGGTTGAGCACCGGGGAGCTGTTTTTT

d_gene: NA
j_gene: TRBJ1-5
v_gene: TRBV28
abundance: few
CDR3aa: CASSFGASRNQPQHF
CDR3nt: TGTGCCAGCAGTTTTGGTGCCAGCCGCAATCAGCCCCAGCATTTT

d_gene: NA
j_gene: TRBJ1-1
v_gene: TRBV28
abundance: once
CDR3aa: CASTLNTEAFF
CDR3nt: TGTGCCAGCACCCTGAACACTGAAGCTTTCTTT

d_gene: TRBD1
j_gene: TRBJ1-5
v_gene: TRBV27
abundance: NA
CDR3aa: CASQSDRGGAAQHF
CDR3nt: TGTGCCAGCCAATCGGACAGGGGGGGGGCGGCCCAGCATTTT

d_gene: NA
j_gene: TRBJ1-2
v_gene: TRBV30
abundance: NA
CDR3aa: CAWSLRGTRGGYTF
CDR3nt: TGTGCCTGGAGTCTGCGAGGGACCAGAGGGGGCTACACCTTC

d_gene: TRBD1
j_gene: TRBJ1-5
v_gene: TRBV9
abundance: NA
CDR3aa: CASSVSTGAGQPQHF
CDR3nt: TGTGCCAGCAGCGTTTCTACAGGGGCCGGTCAGCCCCAGCATTTT

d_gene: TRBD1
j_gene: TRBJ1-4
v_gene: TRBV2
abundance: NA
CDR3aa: CASTGQDEKLFF
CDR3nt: TGTGCCAGCACCGGACAGGATGAAAAACTGTTTTTT

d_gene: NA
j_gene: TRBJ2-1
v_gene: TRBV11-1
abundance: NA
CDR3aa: CASSPRYRGNEQFF
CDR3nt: TGTGCCAGCAGCCCCCGGTATAGGGGGAATGAGCAGTTCTTC

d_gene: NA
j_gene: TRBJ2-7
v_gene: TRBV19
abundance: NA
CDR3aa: CASSIAQRFREQYF
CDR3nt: TGTGCCAGTAGTATCGCCCAGCGATTCCGCGAGCAGTACTTC

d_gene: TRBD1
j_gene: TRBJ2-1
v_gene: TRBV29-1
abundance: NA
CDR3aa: CSVVATGVNEQFF
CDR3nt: TGCAGCGTTGTCGCGACAGGGGTTAATGAGCAGTTCTTC

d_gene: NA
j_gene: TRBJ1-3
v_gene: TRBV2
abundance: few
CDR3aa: CASSDWQPSGNTIYF
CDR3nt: TGTGCCAGCAGTGATTGGCAGCCCTCTGGAAACACCATATATTTT

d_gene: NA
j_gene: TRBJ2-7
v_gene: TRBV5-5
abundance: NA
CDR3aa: CASSDDSHTYEQYF
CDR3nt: TGTGCCAGCAGCGACGACAGCCACACCTACGAGCAGTACTTC

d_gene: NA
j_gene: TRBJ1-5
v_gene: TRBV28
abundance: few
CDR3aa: CASSKIRYSNQPQHF
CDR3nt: TGTGCCAGCAGCAAGATAAGATATAGCAATCAGCCCCAGCATTTT

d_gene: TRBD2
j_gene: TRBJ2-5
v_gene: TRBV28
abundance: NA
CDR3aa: CASSLRKGLAGQETQYF
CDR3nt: TGTGCCAGCAGTTTGCGGAAGGGACTAGCGGGCCAAGAGACCCAGTACTTC

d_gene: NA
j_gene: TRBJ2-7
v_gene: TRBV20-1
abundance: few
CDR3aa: CSAIGSAPQF
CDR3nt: TGCAGTGCCATAGGGTCAGCGCCTCAGTTC

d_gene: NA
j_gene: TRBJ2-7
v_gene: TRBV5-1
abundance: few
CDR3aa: CASSTGRNEQYF
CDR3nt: TGCGCCAGCAGCACGGGACGAAACGAGCAGTACTTC

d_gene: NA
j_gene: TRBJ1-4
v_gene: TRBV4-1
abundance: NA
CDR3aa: CASSQDPAGATNEKLFF
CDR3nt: TGCGCCAGCAGCCAAGATCCGGCGGGAGCAACTAATGAAAAACTGTTTTTT

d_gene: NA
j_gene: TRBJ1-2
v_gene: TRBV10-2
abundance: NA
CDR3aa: CASSGGGKVHGYTF
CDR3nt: TGCGCCAGCAGTGGTGGGGGAAAGGTGCATGGCTACACCTTC

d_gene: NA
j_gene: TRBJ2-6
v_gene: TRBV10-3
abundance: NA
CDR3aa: CAISEGGTGANVLTF
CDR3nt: TGTGCCATCAGTGAGGGAGGGACCGGGGCCAACGTCCTGACTTTC

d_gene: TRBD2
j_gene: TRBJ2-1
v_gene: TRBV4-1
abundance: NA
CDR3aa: CASSSMGTSVTNEQFF
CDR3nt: TGCGCCAGCAGCTCCATGGGGACTAGCGTAACCAATGAGCAGTTCTTC

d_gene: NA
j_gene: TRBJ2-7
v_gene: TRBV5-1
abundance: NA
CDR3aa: CASSLTSGTFQYEQYF
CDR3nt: TGCGCCAGCAGCTTGACATCCGGGACTTTTCAATACGAGCAGTACTTC

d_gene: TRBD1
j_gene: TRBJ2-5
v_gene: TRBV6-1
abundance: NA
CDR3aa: CASSAGTGVGETQYF
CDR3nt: TGTGCCAGCAGTGCAGGGACAGGGGTAGGAGAGACCCAGTACTTC

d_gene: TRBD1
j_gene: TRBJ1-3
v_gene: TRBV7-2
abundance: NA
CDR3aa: CASSYGQGKGNTIYF
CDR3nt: TGTGCCAGCAGCTATGGACAGGGGAAGGGAAACACCATATATTTT

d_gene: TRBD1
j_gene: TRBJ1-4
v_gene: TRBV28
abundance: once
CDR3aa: CASSLGGQGEEKLFF
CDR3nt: TGTGCCAGCAGTTTAGGGGGACAGGGTGAAGAAAAACTGTTTTTT

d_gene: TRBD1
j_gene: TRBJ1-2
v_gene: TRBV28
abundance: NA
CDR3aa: CASGRPPGQGYGYTF
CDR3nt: TGTGCCAGCGGAAGACCCCCCGGACAGGGCTATGGCTACACCTTC